The clone carrying this T cell receptor (beta chain) was observed at least ten times. The CDR3 regions of TCR beta were amplified from RNA transcripts. TCR CDR3 underwent first-round RT-PCR with the HTBI primer set. TCRdb processed the multiplex PCR reads anew with MiXCR; each CDR3 protein has one entry. The sample has 370,000 or so distinct CDR3 sequences; around a quarter are singletons. The sample belongs to a study of T cells in Graves' hyperthyroidism and ophthalmopathy. This CDR3 has 13 amino acids. V lost 4 bases and J lost 1, with 7 bases in between. Germline V lookup: CDR1 KGHSH, CDR2 LQKENI. The rearrangement uses TRBV18 and TRBJ1-1, with D unresolved. The sample consisted of blood. This clonotype originated in a man aged 50 or older with Graves' hyperthyroidism. In DNA, the CDR3 is TGTGCCAGCTCACGAGCTGGGAACACTGAAGCTTTCTTT. This translates into CASSRAGNTEAFF.